This T cell receptor beta chain was observed in a study of graft-versus-host responses after intestinal transplantation. Produced via immunoSEQ multiplex PCR; TCRdb's table is partial and in-frame only. Among 70,000 to 95,000 clones, about 93% were seen once, and the ten largest hold 1.1%. Germline CDR1 and CDR2: WNHNN and SYGVQD (reference sequence). V was pared by 1 base and J by 3 bases, with 10 bases of the junction left unmatched. This CDR3 is 17 amino acids long. Study results and caveats: Recipient bone marrow held GvH clones, some seen earlier in ileum or blood. High graft-versus-host to host-versus-graft clonal ratios were seen in allografts of patients with graft-donor T cell macrochimerism.

This clone was picked up one time. Its antigen is unidentified. The clonotype was recovered from a human donor who was the organ donor for an intestinal transplant. V gene TRBV10-1 combines with J gene TRBJ2-7, with 9 bases lining up with TRBD1. The starting material was unstimulated CD8+ T cells sorted from spleen or lymph node cells, obtained before transplant. The CDR3 sequence is CASSEFYRQGGHYEQYF. The DNA for the CDR3 is TGCGCCAGCAGTGAGTTTTACAGACAGGGGGGCCACTACGAGCAGTACTTC.